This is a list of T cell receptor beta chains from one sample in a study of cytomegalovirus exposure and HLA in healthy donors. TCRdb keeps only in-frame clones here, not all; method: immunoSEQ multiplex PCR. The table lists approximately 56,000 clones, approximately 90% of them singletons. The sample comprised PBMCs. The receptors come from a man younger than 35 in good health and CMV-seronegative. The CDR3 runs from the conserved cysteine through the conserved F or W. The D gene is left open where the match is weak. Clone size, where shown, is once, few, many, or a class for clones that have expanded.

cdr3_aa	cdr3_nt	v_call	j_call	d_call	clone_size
CASSEQGGLAETQYF	TGTGCCAGCAGTGAACAGGGAGGTCTAGCAGAGACCCAGTACTTC	TRBV2	TRBJ2-5	-	-
CASSSSGLAGVQETQYF	TGTGCCAGCAGTTCCTCGGGACTAGCGGGAGTACAAGAGACCCAGTACTTC	TRBV28	TRBJ2-5	TRBD2	-
CASSLVTQGRTEAFF	TGTGCCAGCAGCTTAGTTACCCAGGGAAGGACTGAAGCTTTCTTT	TRBV11-1	TRBJ1-1	-	-
CASSIVGLADYNEQFF	TGTGCCAGTAGTATAGTCGGACTAGCGGATTACAATGAGCAGTTCTTC	TRBV19	TRBJ2-1	TRBD2	-
CATLQGWGTGGYIQYF	TGCGCCACTCTACAGGGGTGGGGTACGGGTGGATACATTCAGTACTTC	TRBV10-2	TRBJ2-4	TRBD1	-
CASSIAGTGDEAFF	TGTGCCAGTAGTATAGCTGGGACAGGCGATGAAGCTTTCTTT	TRBV19	TRBJ1-1	TRBD1	-
CASSVATSTDTQYF	TGTGCCAGCAGCGTAGCGACTAGCACAGATACGCAGTATTTT	TRBV9	TRBJ2-3	-	-
CASSLVAGSNQPQHF	TGTGCCAGCAGCTTAGTGGCGGGATCCAATCAGCCCCAGCATTTT	TRBV7-2	TRBJ1-5	-	-
CASSLGTLYEQYF	TGTGCCAGCAGTTTAGGCACCCTCTACGAGCAGTACTTC	TRBV28	TRBJ2-7	-	once
CASSPGTPTVGEQFF	TGTGCCAGCAGTCCCGGGACTCCTACTGTCGGTGAGCAGTTCTTC	TRBV6-5	TRBJ2-1	-	-
CASSLDGQGNTEAFF	TGTGCCAGCAGCCTAGATGGACAGGGGAACACTGAAGCTTTCTTT	TRBV9	TRBJ1-1	TRBD1	-
CASSKVRGRAKNIQYF	TGTGCCAGCAGCAAAGTAAGGGGGCGAGCCAAAAACATTCAGTACTTC	TRBV21-1	TRBJ2-4	-	once
CASSLTSGSTDTQYF	TGTGCCAGCAGTTTGACTAGCGGAAGCACAGATACGCAGTATTTT	TRBV27	TRBJ2-3	TRBD2	-
CASSRGQANSGNTIYF	TGTGCCAGCTCCCGAGGACAGGCGAACTCTGGAAACACCATATATTTT	TRBV18	TRBJ1-3	TRBD1	-
CASSPRGRGQPQHF	TGTGCCAGCAGCCCCAGGGGACGCGGTCAGCCCCAGCATTTT	TRBV6-5	TRBJ1-5	-	-
CASTQSGYEQYF	TGTGCCAGTACTCAGTCGGGCTACGAGCAGTACTTC	TRBV25-1	TRBJ2-7	-	-
CASSASGSSGANVLTF	TGTGCCAGTAGTGCTAGCGGGAGCTCTGGGGCCAACGTCCTGACTTTC	TRBV19	TRBJ2-6	TRBD2	-
CASSSSRGRFGELFF	TGTGCCAGCAGTTCGTCCAGGGGGCGCTTCGGGGAGCTGTTTTTT	TRBV6-6	TRBJ2-2	TRBD1	-
CATSSARNQPQHF	TGTGCCACCAGCAGTGCGCGCAATCAGCCCCAGCATTTT	TRBV15	TRBJ1-5	-	-
CASSFTAGLAADTQYF	TGTGCCAGCAGTTTTACCGCGGGACTAGCAGCAGATACGCAGTATTTT	TRBV27	TRBJ2-3	TRBD2	-
CASSAGTGGDEQYF	TGTGCCAGCAGCGCGGGGACAGGGGGCGACGAGCAGTACTTC	TRBV9	TRBJ2-7	TRBD1	-
CASSRGDSGNTIYF	TGTGCCAGCAGTCGGGGGGACTCTGGAAACACCATATATTTT	TRBV6-5	TRBJ1-3	-	-
CASSLEGGGESNIQYF	TGTGCCAGCAGCTTAGAAGGAGGGGGCGAGTCGAACATTCAGTACTTC	TRBV7-6	TRBJ2-4	-	once
CASSPTGDPTGELFF	TGTGCCAGCTCACCAACCGGGGATCCCACCGGGGAGCTGTTTTTT	TRBV18	TRBJ2-2	-	-